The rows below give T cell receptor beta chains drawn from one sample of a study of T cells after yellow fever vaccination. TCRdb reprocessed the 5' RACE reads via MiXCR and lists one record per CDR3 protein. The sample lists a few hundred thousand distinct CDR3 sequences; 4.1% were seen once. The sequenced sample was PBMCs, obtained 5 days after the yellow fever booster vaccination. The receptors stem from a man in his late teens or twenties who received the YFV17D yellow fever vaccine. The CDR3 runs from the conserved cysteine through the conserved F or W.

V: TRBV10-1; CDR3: CASSPTTSGGAERQETQYF
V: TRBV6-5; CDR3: CASSRDYPTDTQYF
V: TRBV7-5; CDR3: CISVPEAYSSRYSNQPQHF
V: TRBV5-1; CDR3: CASSPNQVEAFF
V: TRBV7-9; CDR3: CASSPPLSGADNEQFF
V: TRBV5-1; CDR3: CASSSQGSYTEAFF
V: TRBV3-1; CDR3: CASSGGANQPQHF
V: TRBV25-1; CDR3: CASSELGGLGQYF
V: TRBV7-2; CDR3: CASSLRVGREETQYF
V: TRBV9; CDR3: CASSARGDTSYNEQFF
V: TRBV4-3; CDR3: CASSQVPPSANYGYTF
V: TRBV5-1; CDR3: CASSLVALWGRGGETQYF
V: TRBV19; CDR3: CASSIVGYQAFF
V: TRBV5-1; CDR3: CASTPGPLNTGELFF
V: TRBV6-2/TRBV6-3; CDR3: CASTPPGPWRRGLYGYTF
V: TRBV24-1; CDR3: CATSDLQGRYNEQFF
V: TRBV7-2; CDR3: CASSLARFLISPLHF
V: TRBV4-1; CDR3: CASRERDVSNQPQHF
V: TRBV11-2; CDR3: CASSLVAGDYNEQFF
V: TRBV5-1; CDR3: CASSRALGTGGNEQFF
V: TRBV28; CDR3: CASTSLGYTEAFF
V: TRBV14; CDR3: CASSQVSPSYNEQFF
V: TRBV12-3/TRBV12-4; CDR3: CASSFGTAELFF
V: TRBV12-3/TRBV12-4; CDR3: CASSSRGQETQYF
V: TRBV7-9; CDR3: CASSASGGNTGELFF
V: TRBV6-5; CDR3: CASSPGWRTEAFF
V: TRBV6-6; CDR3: CASRRTLVGSTDTQYF
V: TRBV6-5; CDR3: CASSPFSSDYGYTF
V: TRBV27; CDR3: CARQGGEVTYEQYF
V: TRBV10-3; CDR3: CAIGAGNTIYF
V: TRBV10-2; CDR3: CASSESYATGDRWSYEQYF
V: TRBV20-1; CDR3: CSAPNARTNTGELFF
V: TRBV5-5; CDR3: CASSLESAGELAKNIQYF
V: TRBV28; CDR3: CANSGPRGSYTF
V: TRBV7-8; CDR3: CASSLMGQGGQETQYF
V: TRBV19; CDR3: CASSWGQINLPQHF
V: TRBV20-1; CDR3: CSADEESDTQYF
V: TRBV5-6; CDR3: CASSFDRGLALATDTQYF
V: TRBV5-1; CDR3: CASSLAFGRNTGELFF
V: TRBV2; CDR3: CASSERAEDQPQHF
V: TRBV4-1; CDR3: CASSQAPVNTEAFF
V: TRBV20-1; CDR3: CSARQGARNQPQHF
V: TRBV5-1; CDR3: CASSLDGQGAGRETQYF
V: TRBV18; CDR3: CASAKVLAGGPYNEQFF
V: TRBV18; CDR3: CASSPGPGEGTQYF
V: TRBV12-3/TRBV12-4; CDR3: CASSPGGEQYF
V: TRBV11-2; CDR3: CASSPDPGQGVPDTQYF
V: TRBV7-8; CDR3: CASSFSGANVLTF
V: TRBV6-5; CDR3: CASRADRGKVEAFF
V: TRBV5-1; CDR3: CASSSTGPELYGYTF
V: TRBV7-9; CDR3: CASGGLAGLSQYF